Listed here are 14 T cell receptor beta chains from one sample, sequenced in a study. The sorted Tregs were CD4+CD25+CD127-/low cells. Each CDR3 protein is one row after TCRdb ran MiXCR on the 5' RACE reads. Seen here are about 40,000 distinct CDR3 sequences, approximately 23% observed once, and the top ten hold around 4.5%. The sequenced sample consisted of Tregs sorted from a lymph node. Receptor source: a female donor with breast cancer.

Regarding this clonotype: A much larger clone is a single base away; this may be a read error. The rearrangement links TRBV4-2 to TRBJ1-3; D not resolved. This CDR3 region has 17 residues. Germline V gene lookup returns CDR1 LGHNA and CDR2 YNFKEQ. The CDR3 sequence is CASGQDLAPRSGNTIYF. In DNA form, the CDR3 reads TGTGCCAGCGGCCAAGATTTGGCACCTCGCTCTGGAAACACCATATATTTT.

This clonotype came up many times. The rearrangement joins TRBV6-2 or TRBV6-3 to TRBJ1-1, with a weak D call TRBD1 (5 bases). The V and J ends lost 5 bases and 10 bases respectively, with 11 bases between them. The CDR3 sequence is 11 residues long. In germline, CDR1 is MNHEY, CDR2 SVGEGT. CDR3 in amino acids: CASSIGGGAFF. CDR3 coding DNA: TGTGCCAGCAGTATAGGTGGGGGAGCTTTCTTT.

This clonotype has a handful of counts. This chain joins TRBV27 and TRBJ2-1; D remains unclear. V was cut by 0 bases and J by 4 bases, with 7 bases left in between. Germline assignment: CDR1 MNHEY and CDR2 SMNVEV (reference sequence). CDR3 length: 14 amino acids. CDR3 coding DNA: TGTGCCAGCAGTTTATCTGACCAGTACAATGAGCAGTTCTTC. Protein product: CASSLSDQYNEQFF.

This clonotype was seen more than once but under ten times. The V gene is TRBV5-4, the J gene TRBJ2-4, with a possible D match to TRBD2 (5 bases). Trimming shortened V by 10 bases and J by 0 bases, and 14 bases separated the two germline ends. There are 14 residues in the CDR3. Per germline, CDR1 SGHNT and CDR2 YYREEE (reference sequence). The CDR3 is CAGSLFLAKNIQYF. DNA of the CDR3: TGTGCCGGGAGCCTTTTCCTAGCCAAAAACATTCAGTACTTC.

This clonotype was picked up a small number of times. V usage is TRBV27 and J usage is TRBJ2-4; 8 bases map to TRBD1. V was pared by 2 bases and J by 5 bases, with 2 bases of the junction left unmatched. CDR1 is MNHEY, CDR2 SMNVEV, per germline (reference sequence). The CDR3 consists of 14 residues. CDR3 in DNA: TGTGCCAGCAGTTTAGGACAGGGAGAAAACATTCAGTACTTC. Protein product: CASSLGQGENIQYF.

This clonotype was found a few times. The V and J genes are TRBV7-9 and TRBJ2-5, with D possibly matching TRBD2 (5 bases). The CDR3 runs 15 residues. The germline gives CDR1 SEHNR, CDR2 FQNEAQ (reference sequence). Trimming pared 4 bases from V and 2 bases from J, leaving 14 bases between. CDR3 sequence: CASSWPGGTQETQYF. In DNA, the CDR3 is TGTGCCAGCAGCTGGCCTGGAGGAACACAAGAGACCCAGTACTTC. The variable domain in full, completed from reference TRBV7-9 and TRBJ2-5, reads DTGVSQNPRHKITKRGQNVTFRCDPISEHNRLYWYRQTLGQGPEFLTYFQNEAQLEKSRLLSDRFSAERPKGSFSTLEIQRTEQGDSAMYLCASSWPGGTQETQYFGPGTRLLVL.

This clonotype was found many times. The gene calls are TRBV5-1 and TRBJ2-5; no clear D. The CDR3 is 14 residues long. Trimming removed 0 bases at V and 4 bases at J, with 10 bases between. Germline V gene sequence: CDR1 SGHRS, CDR2 YFSETQ. CDR3 coding DNA: TGCGCCAGCAGCTTGGGAGACACCGGAGAGACCCAGTACTTC. As protein: CASSLGDTGETQYF. Full variable domain (remainder filled in from reference TRBV5-1 and TRBJ2-5): KAGVTQTPRYLIKTRGQQVTLSCSPISGHRSVSWYQQTPGQGLQFLFEYFSETQRNKGNFPGRFSGRQFSNSRSEMNVSTLELGDSALYLCASSLGDTGETQYFGPGTRLLVL.

This clonotype has ten or more counts. This rearrangement joins TRBV7-2 to TRBJ1-1; D gene unclear. Germline lookup yields CDR1 SGHTA and CDR2 FQGNSA. V was cut by 6 bases and J by 2 bases, with 13 bases left in between. The CDR3 runs to 14 residues. DNA for the CDR3: TGTGCCAGCAGTCCAGGACGGGGAAACACTGAAGCTTTCTTT. It codes for CASSPGRGNTEAFF.

About this clonotype itself: A much larger clone differs by one base, so this may be a read error. No conserved phenylalanine or tryptophan is present at the end of the CDR3, so a read error is the likely explanation. The V call is TRBV5-1, the J call TRBJ2-5; TRBD1 matches at 8 bases. J gave up 6 bases and V 4 bases, and 5 bases lay outside the gene matches. CDR3 length: 13 amino acids. Germline loops: CDR1 SGHRS, CDR2 YFSETQ. The CDR3 region has the DNA TGCGCCAGCAGCCCTGGGACAGGAAAGACCCAGTACCTC. This gives the protein CASSPGTGKTQYL.

Of note for this clonotype: This may stem from a read error, because a much larger clone lies one nucleotide away. V gene TRBV29-1 combines with J gene TRBJ2-2; tentatively, D is TRBD1 or TRBD2 (5 bases each). Germline CDR1 reads SQVTM; CDR2 reads ANQGSEA. The CDR3 contains 16 residues. V dropped 4 bases and J dropped 3 bases, with 18 bases sitting between them. CDR3 nucleotide sequence: TGCAGCGTTGTATCCCCGGCCAGGGACGACACCGGGGAGCTGTTTTTT. Encoded protein: CSVVSPARDDTGELFF.

This clonotype was observed a few times. CDR3 sequence reads: CSVTSGSSETQYF. CDR3 nucleotides: TGCAGCGTTACTAGCGGGAGTTCTGAGACCCAGTACTTC. The V and J genes are TRBV29-1 and TRBJ2-5; 11 positions agree with TRBD2. CDR1 is SQVTM, CDR2 ANQGSEA, per germline. This CDR3 comprises 13 residues. J gave up 5 bases and V 5 bases, and 4 bases lay outside the gene matches.

This clonotype was detected many times. V is TRBV7-8 and J is TRBJ1-5, with 9 positions matching TRBD1. The V and J ends lost 5 bases and 2 bases, in that order; junction bases with no gene match: 4. The germline gives CDR1 SGHVS, CDR2 FQNEAQ. The CDR3 is made up of 15 amino acids. The DNA of the CDR3 is TGTGCCAGCAGCCGACAGGGGGAGGGCAATCAGCCCCAGCATTTT. The encoded protein is CASSRQGEGNQPQHF.

CDR3 amino acids: CSVELRDRVNTEAFF. CDR3 sequence (DNA): TGCAGCGTTGAGCTCCGGGACAGGGTGAACACTGAAGCTTTCTTT. The genes are TRBV29-1 and TRBJ1-1; 9 positions match TRBD1. Losses at the gene ends were 3 bases for V and 0 bases for J; bases not matched to a gene: 5. The germline V gene encodes CDR1 SQVTM and CDR2 ANQGSEA. There are 15 residues in the CDR3.

This clonotype appeared a few times. CDR3 residues: CASSSSGTRTDTQYF. CDR3 coding DNA: TGTGCCAGCAGCAGCTCCGGGACACGCACAGATACGCAGTATTTT. This chain uses TRBV7-2 with TRBJ2-3; D is possibly TRBD1 (6 bases). This CDR3 has 15 residues. Trimming pared 5 bases from V and 1 base from J, leaving 13 bases between. Germline values: CDR1 SGHTA, CDR2 FQGNSA. The whole variable domain, filled in from reference TRBV7-2 and TRBJ2-3, reads GAGVSQSPSNKVTEKGKDVELRCDPISGHTALYWYRQSLGQGLEFLIYFQGNSAPDKSGLPSDRFSAERTGGSVSTLTIQRTQQEDSAVYLCASSSSGTRTDTQYFGPGTRLTVL.